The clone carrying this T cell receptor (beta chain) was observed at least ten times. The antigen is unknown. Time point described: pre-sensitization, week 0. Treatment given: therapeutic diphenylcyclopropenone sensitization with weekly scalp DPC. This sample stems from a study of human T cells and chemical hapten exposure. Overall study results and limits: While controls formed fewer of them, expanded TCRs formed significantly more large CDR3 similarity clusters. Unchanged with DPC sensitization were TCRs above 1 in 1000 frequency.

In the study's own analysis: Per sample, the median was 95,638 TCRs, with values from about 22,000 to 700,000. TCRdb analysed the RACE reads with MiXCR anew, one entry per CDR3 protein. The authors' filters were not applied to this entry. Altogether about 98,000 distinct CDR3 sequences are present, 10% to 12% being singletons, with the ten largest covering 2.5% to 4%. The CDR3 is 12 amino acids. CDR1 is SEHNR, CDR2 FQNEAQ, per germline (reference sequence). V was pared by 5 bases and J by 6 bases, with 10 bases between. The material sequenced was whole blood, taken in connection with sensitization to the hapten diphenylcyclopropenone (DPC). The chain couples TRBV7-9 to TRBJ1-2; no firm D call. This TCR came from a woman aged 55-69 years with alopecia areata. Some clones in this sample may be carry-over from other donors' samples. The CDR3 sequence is CASSTAGHGYTF. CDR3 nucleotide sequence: TGTGCCAGCAGCACTGCAGGCCATGGCTACACCTTC. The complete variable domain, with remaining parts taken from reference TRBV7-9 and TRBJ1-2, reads DTGVSQNPRHKITKRGQNVTFRCDPISEHNRLYWYRQTLGQGPEFLTYFQNEAQLEKSRLLSDRFSAERPKGSFSTLEIQRTEQGDSAMYLCASSTAGHGYTFGSGTRLTVV.